This record looks at one TCR beta chain sequence and its context. This clone was observed once. It has no known antigen specificity. One base away there is no much larger clone; base qualities are not given. TCRbeta CDR3 regions were amplified from genomic DNA using the immunoSEQ Assay, a bias-controlled multiplex PCR. The authors' pipeline ran thus. Nucleated cell counts per sample were estimated from amplification of reference gene primers within the assay. To quantify the absolute abundance of each unique TCRbeta CDR3 rearrangement, sequence reads were collapsed and filtered. For each sample, productive Simpson clonality was calculated as the square root of Simpson's diversity index over productive rearrangements. As stored in TCRdb, this immuneACCESS dataset retains in-frame rearrangements with V and J assigned. A fraction of the clones does not appear; measured against another copy, unresolved V genes explain less than half of the discrepancy, and the remainder lacks a known reason. The DNA gave D and trimming, while V, J and clone size come from that table. Recorded for this sample are 130,000 or so clones; 85% to 90% of them occurred a single time. Of the sample, around 2.1% is held by the ten largest clones.

The source of the sample is a study of blood T cell repertoires in COVID-19 (dated by TCRdb to about 2020). Background on the whole study: Collaborator samples came from the United States, Italy and Spain and covered acute and convalescent phases of COVID-19. The repertoires were made available in a free public database intended to serve as a resource for research on the immune response to SARS-CoV-2. Deeply sampled blood TCRbeta repertoires from subjects exposed to, actively infected with, or recovered from COVID-19 were included in the dataset. The material from the prospective study consisted of cDNA or gDNA derived from T cells, B-cell-depleted T cells, or PBMCs. The samples were drawn from the first 160 participants of the ongoing ImmuneRACE study and from 1,254 subjects provided by 6 global collaborators. Nearly every sample came with metadata listing a de-identified subject ID, COVID-19 status, age in years and sex. Where available, HLA class I and class II types were taken from metadata supplied by the sample provider and were not determined by assay-based typing.

Broader findings and caveats from the paper: Clinical and demographic metadata were provided uncurated, with the amount varying by source and participant.

For CDR1 and CDR2, the germline V gene (reference sequence) lists SGHKS and YYEKEE. Inclusive of the bounding cysteine and phenylalanine, the CDR3 is 13 residues long. Solely the CDR3 DNA is kept, with 39 bases framed from the first base. Trimming takes 5 bases from V and 7 bases from J, and the germline ends sit 15 bases apart. Whole blood was collected in K2EDTA tubes by collaborating institutions according to the institutions' own protocols. Collaborator samples were shipped for TCRbeta analysis as frozen whole blood, isolated PBMCs, or DNA extracted from either sample type. The chain employs TRBV5-5 and TRBJ1-1, with TRBD1 as a weak D call on 5 bases. The clonotype was recovered from a man in his 70s with active COVID-19. Sequences were obtained from peripheral blood. The CDR3 amino acid sequence is: CASRRGSGGEAFF. The DNA sequence is as follows: TGTGCCAGCAGGAGGGGTTCGGGAGGTGAAGCTTTCTTT.